The clone carrying this TCR beta chain has ten or more counts. The source of the sample is a study of early T cells in non-severe SARS-CoV-2 infection. Trimming took 2 bases from V and 9 from J, leaving 11 bases between them. This CDR3 has 13 residues. CDR1 and CDR2 (germline): WNHNN, SYGVQD (reference sequence). TCRdb independently ran MiXCR on the 5' RACE reads; one entry per CDR3 protein. Of 95,000 to 100,000 distinct CDR3 sequences in the sample, about 13% were seen once. The specimen was whole blood. This TCR derives from an adult who was a healthcare worker with PCR-confirmed SARS-CoV-2 infection or an uninfected control (not recorded which). The rearrangement uses TRBV10-1 and TRBJ1-5, with D perhaps TRBD1 (5 bases). This chain's CDR3 is CASSEKAGMPQHF. The DNA of the CDR3 is TGCGCCAGCAGTGAGAAGGCAGGGATGCCCCAGCATTTT.